This T cell receptor beta chain was retrieved from a study of graft-versus-host responses after intestinal transplantation. TCRdb's copy holds only in-frame clones and misses some; the assay was immunoSEQ multiplex PCR. The sample lists tens of thousands of clones, less than 90% occurring once. In its sample, this clone was seen once. The source of this sequence is a human patient who received an intestinal transplant, so some T cells may come from the graft donor. This specimen consisted of PBMCs, obtained 1070 days after transplant.

In DNA, the CDR3 is TGTGCCAGCAGCGGAATAATACTAGCGGGGGCGGATACGCAGTATTTT. This translates into CASSGIILAGADTQYF. V and J are TRBV5-6 and TRBJ2-3; 11 bases align to TRBD2. V shed 4 bases and J 6 bases; nucleotides not matched to a gene: 10. The CDR3 totals 16 residues. Looked up from germline, CDR1 is SGHDT and CDR2 is YYEEEE.